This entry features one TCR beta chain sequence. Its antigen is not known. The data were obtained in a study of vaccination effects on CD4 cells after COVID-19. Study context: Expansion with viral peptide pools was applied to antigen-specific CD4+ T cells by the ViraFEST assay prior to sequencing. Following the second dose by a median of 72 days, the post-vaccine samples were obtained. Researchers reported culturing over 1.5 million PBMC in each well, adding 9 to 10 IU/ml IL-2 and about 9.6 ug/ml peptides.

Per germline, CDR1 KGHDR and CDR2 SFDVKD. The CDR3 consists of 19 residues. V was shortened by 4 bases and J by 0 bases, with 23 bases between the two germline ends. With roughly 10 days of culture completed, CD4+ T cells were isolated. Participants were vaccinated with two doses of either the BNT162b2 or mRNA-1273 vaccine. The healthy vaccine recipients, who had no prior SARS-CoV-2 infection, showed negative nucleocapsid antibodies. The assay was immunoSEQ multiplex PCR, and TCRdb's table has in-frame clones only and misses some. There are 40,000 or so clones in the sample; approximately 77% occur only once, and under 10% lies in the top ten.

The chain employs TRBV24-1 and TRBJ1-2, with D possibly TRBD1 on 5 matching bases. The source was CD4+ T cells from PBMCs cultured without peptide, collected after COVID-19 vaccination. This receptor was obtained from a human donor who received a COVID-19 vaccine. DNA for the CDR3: TGTGCCACCAGTGACCCTCAGGAACGACAGTTTAGAGCTAACTATGGCTACACCTTC. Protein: CATSDPQERQFRANYGYTF.